Detailed here is one TCR beta chain. The antigen is undetermined. CDR3 length equals 16 residues. Trimming left V 6 bases short and J 4 bases short, with 20 bases between. Germline-derived CDR1 and CDR2 are LNHDA and SQIVND (reference sequence). Repertoires were generated with immunoSEQ multiplex PCR, while TCRdb's copy carries only in-frame clones and drops some. The sample yields 70,000 or so clones, 75% to 95% seen once. This entry is derived from a study of OX40 agonist ivuxolimab in advanced cancers. For the study at large: Patients treated during dose escalation were battling hepatocellular carcinoma, melanoma, renal cell or head and neck cancer. Eligibility rules accepted prior anti-PD-1, anti-PD-L1 or anti-CTLA-4 therapy, and around 44% had some. Points from the study as a whole: Still undetermined is the antigen specificity of the expanded peripheral T cells.

The TCR originated in an adult with an advanced solid tumor such as melanoma, head and neck, liver or kidney cancer. This rearrangement joins TRBV19 to TRBJ2-3, with D possibly matching TRBD2 (6 bases). The specimen was CD4+ or CD8+ T cells sorted from blood, collected in a trial of the OX40 agonist ivuxolimab. CDR3: CASRNSQLARADTQYF. CDR3 DNA sequence: TGTGCCAGTAGAAACTCCCAACTAGCACGGGCAGATACGCAGTATTTT.